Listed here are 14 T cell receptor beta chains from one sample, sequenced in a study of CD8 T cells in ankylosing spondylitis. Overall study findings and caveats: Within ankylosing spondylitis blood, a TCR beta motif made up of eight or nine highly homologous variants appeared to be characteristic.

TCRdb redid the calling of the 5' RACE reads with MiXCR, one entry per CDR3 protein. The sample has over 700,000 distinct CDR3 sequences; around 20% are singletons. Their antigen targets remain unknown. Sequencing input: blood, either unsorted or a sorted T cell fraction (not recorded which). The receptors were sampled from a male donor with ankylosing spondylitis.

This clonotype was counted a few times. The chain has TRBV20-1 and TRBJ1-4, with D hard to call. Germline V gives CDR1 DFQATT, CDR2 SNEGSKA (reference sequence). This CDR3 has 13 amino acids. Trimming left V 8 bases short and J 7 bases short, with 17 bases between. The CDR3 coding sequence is TGCAGTCCGCGGGAGGCAGCCGGTGAAAAACTGTTTTTT. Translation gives CSPREAAGEKLFF.

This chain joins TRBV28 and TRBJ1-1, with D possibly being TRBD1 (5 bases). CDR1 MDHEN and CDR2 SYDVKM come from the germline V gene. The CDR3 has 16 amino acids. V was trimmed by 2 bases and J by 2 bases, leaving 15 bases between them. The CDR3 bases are TGTGCCAGCAGTTTACGCCCCCGACAGTTAAACACTGAAGCTTTCTTT. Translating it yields CASSLRPRQLNTEAFF. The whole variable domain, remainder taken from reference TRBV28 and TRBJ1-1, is DVKVTQSSRYLVKRTGEKVFLECVQDMDHENMFWYRQDPGLGLRLIYFSYDVKMKEKGDIPEGYSVSREKKERFSLILESASTNQTSMYLCASSLRPRQLNTEAFFGQGTRLTVV.

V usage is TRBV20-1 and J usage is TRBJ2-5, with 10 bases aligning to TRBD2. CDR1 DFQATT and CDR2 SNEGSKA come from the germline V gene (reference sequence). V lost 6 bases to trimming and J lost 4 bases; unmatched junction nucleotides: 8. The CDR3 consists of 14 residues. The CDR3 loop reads CSAPLLAGGETQYF. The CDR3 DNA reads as TGCAGTGCCCCCCTTTTAGCGGGGGGAGAGACCCAGTACTTC.

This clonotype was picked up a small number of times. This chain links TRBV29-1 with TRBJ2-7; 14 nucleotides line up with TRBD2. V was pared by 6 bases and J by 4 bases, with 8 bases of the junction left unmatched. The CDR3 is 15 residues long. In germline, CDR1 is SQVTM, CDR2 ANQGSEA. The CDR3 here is CSVDRTSGGIYEQYF. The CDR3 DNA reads TGCAGCGTAGATCGGACTAGCGGGGGGATTTACGAGCAGTACTTC.

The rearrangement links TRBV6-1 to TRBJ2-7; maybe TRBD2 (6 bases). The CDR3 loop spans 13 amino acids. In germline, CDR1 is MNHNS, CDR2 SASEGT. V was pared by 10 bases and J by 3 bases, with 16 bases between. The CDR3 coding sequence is TGTGCCACCGTCCGGGACGGGGGCTACGAGCAGTACTTC. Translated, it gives CATVRDGGYEQYF.

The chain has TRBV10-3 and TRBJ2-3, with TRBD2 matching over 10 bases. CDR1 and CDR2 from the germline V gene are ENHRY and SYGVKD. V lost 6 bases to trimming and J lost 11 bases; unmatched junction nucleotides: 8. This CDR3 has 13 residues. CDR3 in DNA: TGTGCCATCAGGCAAGCGGGAGGGGAGGGGCAGTATTTT. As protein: CAIRQAGGEGQYF.

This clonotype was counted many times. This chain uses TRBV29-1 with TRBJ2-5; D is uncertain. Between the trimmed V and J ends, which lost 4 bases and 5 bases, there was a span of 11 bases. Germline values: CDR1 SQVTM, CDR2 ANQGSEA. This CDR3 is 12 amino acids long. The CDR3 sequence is CSVAQAGETQYF. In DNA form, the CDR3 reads TGCAGCGTTGCCCAGGCCGGGGAGACCCAGTACTTC.

The CDR3 nucleotides read TGTGCCAGCGGTCACAATGAGCAGTTCTTC. Protein: CASGHNEQFF. The chain carries TRBV6-2 or TRBV6-3 and TRBJ2-1; D is uncertain. The CDR3 is 10 residues long. CDR1 MNHEY and CDR2 SVGEGT come from the germline V gene. V lost 8 bases, J lost 5 bases, and 4 bases lay in between.

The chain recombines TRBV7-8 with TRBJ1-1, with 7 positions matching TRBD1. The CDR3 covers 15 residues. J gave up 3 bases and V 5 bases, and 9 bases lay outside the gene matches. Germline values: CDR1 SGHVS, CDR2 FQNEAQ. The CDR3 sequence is CASSPRDRAYTEAFF. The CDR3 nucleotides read TGTGCCAGCAGCCCGCGGGACAGAGCCTACACTGAAGCTTTCTTT.

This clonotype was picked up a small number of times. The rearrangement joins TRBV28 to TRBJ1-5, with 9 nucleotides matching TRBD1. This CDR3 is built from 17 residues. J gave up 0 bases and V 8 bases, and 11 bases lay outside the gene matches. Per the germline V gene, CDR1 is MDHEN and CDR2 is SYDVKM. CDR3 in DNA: TGTGCCAGCGGGGGGGGACAGGGCTATTATAGCAATCAGCCCCAGCATTTT. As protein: CASGGGQGYYSNQPQHF.

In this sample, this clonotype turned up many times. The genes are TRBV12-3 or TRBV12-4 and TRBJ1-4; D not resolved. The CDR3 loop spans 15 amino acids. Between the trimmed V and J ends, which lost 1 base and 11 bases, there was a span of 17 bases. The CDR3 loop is CASSLGEGIFGKLFF. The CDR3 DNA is TGTGCCAGCAGTTTAGGCGAGGGCATTTTTGGGAAACTGTTTTTT.

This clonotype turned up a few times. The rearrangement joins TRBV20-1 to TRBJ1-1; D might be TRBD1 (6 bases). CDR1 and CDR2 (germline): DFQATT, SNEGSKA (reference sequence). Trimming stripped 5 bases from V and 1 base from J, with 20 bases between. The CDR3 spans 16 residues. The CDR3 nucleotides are TGCAGTGCTCCAAACCTACAGGGTACCGCGAACACTGAAGCTTTCTTT. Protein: CSAPNLQGTANTEAFF.

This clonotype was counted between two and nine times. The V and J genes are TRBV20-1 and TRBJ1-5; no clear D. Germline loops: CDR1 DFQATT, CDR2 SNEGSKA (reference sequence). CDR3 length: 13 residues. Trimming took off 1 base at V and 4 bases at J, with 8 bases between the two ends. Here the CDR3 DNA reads TGCAGTGCTAGAGGGGCGAGGAATCAGCCCCAGCATTTT. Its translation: CSARGARNQPQHF.

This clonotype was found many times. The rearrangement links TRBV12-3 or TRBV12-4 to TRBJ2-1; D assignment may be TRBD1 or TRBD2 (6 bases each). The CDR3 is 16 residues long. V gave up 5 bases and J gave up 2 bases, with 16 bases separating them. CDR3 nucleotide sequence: TGTGCCAGCAGTCCTAAAGGGGGGTCCCCCTACAATGAGCAGTTCTTC. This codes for CASSPKGGSPYNEQFF.